The T cell receptor beta chain under discussion was sequenced for a study of T cell repertoires in cytomegalovirus infection (dated by TCRdb to about 2019). Some background on the complete study: Recently identified HLA-C-restricted CMV epitopes, whose presentation resists viral immunomodulation, were targeted by peptide stimulations together with well-studied HLA-B-restricted epitopes. Because public TCR beta signatures pointed to carriage of CMV infection together with the matching HLA type, the HLA type of each donor mattered for the analysis.

Overall results and qualifications from the work: Cumulative frequency of public TCR beta family members discriminated carriers of CMV infection plus the relevant HLA type in this cohort and an independent approximately 370-donor cohort. The ex vivo response was dominated by HLA-C-restricted CMV-specific TCR beta clonotypes, and the single most frequent clonotype in two of eight donors was supplied by these HLA-C-restricted clonotypes.

What this sample's treatment or condition label stands for: in vitro stimulation with specific CMV peptide epitopes to enrich CMV-specific T cells. For sequencing, an Illumina HiSeq 1500 was employed. TCRdb's own reprocessing of the public reads used fastp at Q25 and MiXCR and kept productive beta chains. Each entry is one CDR3 protein sequence, shown with its most common DNA and genes. The sample table lists tens of thousands of distinct CDR3 sequences, about 24% of them with a count of one. Roughly 45% of the sample is held by the ten biggest clonotypes. According to the germline V gene, CDR1 reads SGDLS and CDR2 reads YYNGEE. From the cysteine through the phenylalanine, the CDR3 covers 14 amino acids. Only the CDR3 DNA is retained, 42 bases long and in frame from the first base. V sheds 6 bases and J sheds 0 bases, leaving 10 bases between their ends. This clonotype was counted only a few times. Its antigen is not yet known. Nothing much larger sits one base from this clone, and base qualities are not available.

This sequence uses TRBV9 and TRBJ1-3; the D gene is perhaps TRBD1, on 6 matching bases. The sample was CD8+ T cells from cultured PBMCs, taken from culture after CMV antigen stimulation. This sequence originates from a human donor in good health (CMV status not recorded). Some clones in this sample may be carry-over from other donors' samples. The CDR3 in this case is CASTTGYSGNTIYF. The DNA sequence is given as TGTGCCAGCACCACAGGGTACTCTGGAAACACCATATATTTT. Where the CDR3 stops, the reference TRBV9 and TRBJ1-3 genes take over; the full variable domain is DSGVTQTPKHLITATGQRVTLRCSPRSGDLSVYWYQQSLDQGLQFLIQYYNGEERAKGNILERFSAQQFPDLHSELNLSSLELGDSALYFCASTTGYSGNTIYFGEGSWLTVV.